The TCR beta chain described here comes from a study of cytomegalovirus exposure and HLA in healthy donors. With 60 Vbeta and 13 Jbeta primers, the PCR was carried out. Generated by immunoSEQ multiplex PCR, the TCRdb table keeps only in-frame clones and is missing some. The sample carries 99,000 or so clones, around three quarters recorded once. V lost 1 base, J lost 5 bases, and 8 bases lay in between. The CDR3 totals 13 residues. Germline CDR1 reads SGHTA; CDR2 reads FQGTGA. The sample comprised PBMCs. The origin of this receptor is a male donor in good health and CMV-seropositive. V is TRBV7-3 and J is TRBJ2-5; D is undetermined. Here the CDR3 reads CASSLMSSETQYF. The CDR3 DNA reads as TGTGCCAGCAGCTTAATGTCTTCGGAGACCCAGTACTTC.